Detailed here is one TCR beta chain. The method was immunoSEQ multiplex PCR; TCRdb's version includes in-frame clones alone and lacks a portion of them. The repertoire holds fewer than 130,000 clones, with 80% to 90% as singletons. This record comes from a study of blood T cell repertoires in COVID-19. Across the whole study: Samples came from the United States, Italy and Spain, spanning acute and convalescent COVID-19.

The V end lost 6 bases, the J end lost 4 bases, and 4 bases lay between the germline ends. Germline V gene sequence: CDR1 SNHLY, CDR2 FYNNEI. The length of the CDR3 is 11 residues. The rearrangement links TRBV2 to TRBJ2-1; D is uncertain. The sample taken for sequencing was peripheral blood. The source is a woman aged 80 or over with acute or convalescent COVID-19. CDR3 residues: CASSRYNEQFF. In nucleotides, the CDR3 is TGTGCCAGCAGCAGGTACAATGAGCAGTTCTTC.